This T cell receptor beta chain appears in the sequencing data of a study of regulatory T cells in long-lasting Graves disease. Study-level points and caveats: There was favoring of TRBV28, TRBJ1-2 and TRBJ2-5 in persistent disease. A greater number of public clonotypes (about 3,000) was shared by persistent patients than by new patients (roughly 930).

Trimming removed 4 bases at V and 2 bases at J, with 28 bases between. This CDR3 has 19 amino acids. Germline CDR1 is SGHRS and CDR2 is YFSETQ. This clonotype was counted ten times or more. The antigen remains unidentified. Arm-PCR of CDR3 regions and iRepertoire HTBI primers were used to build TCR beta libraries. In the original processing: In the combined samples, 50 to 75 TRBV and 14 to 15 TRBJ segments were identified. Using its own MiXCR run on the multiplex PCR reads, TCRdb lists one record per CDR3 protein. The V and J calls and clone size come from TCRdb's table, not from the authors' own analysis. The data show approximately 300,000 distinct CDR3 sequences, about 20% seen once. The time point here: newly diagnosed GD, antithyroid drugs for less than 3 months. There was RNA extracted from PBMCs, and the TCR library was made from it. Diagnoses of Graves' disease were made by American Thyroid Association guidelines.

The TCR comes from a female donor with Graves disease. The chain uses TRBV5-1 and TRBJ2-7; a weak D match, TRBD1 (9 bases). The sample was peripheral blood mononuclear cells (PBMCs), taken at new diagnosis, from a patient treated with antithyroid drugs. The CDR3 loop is CASSLRGTGLLADPYEQYF. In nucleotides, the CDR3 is TGCGCCAGCAGCCTGCGAGGGACAGGGTTACTAGCGGATCCCTACGAGCAGTACTTC.